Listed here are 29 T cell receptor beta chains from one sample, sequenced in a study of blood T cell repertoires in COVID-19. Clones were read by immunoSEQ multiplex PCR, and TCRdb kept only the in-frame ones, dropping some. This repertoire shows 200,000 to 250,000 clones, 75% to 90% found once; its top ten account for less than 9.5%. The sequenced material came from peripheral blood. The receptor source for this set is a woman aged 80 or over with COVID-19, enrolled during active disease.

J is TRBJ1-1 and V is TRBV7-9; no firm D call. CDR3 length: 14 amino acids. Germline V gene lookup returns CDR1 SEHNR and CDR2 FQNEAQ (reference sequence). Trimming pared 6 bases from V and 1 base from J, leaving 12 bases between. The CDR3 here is CASSSGRANTEAFF. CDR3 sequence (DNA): TGTGCCAGCAGTTCGGGGAGGGCGAACACTGAAGCTTTCTTT.

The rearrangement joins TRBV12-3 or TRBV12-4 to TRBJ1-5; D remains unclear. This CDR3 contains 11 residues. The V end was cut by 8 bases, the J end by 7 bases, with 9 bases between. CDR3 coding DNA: TGTGCCAGCTCCGGAGGGCAGCCCCAGCATTTT. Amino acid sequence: CASSGGQPQHF.

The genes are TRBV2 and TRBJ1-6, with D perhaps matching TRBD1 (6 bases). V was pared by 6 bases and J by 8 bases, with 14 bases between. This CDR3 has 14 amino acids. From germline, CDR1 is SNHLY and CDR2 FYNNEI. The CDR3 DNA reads TGTGCCAGCAGGATTCAGGGGAGGGATTCACCCCTCCACTTT. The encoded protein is CASRIQGRDSPLHF. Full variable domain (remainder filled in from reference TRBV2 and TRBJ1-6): EPEVTQTPSHQVTQMGQEVILRCVPISNHLYFYWYRQILGQKVEFLVSFYNNEISEKSEIFDDQFSVERPDGSNFTLKIRSTKLEDSAMYFCASRIQGRDSPLHFGNGTRLTVT.

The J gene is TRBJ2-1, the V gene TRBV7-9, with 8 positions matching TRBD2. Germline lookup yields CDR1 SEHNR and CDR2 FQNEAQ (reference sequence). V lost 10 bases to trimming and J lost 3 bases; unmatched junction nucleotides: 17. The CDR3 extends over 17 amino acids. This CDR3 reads CATSTSRRGGNYNEQFF. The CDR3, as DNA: TGTGCCACCTCAACCTCCCGACGGGGGGGGAACTACAATGAGCAGTTCTTC. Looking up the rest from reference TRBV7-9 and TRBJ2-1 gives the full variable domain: DTGVSQNPRHKITKRGQNVTFRCDPISEHNRLYWYRQTLGQGPEFLTYFQNEAQLEKSRLLSDRFSAERPKGSFSTLEIQRTEQGDSAMYLCATSTSRRGGNYNEQFFGPGTRLTVL.

The CDR3 spells CASSLRQGIGTEAFF. CDR3 DNA sequence: TGCGCCAGCAGCTTGCGACAGGGAATAGGGACTGAAGCTTTCTTT. The gene calls are TRBV5-1 and TRBJ1-1; the match to TRBD1 covers 7 bases. Germline assignment: CDR1 SGHRS and CDR2 YFSETQ. V trimming: 1 base; J trimming: 5 bases; junction bases outside the gene matches: 8. This CDR3 contains 15 residues. The full variable domain, completed using reference TRBV5-1 and TRBJ1-1, is KAGVTQTPRYLIKTRGQQVTLSCSPISGHRSVSWYQQTPGQGLQFLFEYFSETQRNKGNFPGRFSGRQFSNSRSEMNVSTLELGDSALYLCASSLRQGIGTEAFFGQGTRLTVV.

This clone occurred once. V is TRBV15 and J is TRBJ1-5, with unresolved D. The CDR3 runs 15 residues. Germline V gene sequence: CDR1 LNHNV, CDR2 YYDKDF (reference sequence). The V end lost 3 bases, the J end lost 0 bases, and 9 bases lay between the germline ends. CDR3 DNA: TGTGCCACCAGCAGCCGGGGATATAGCAATCAGCCCCAGCATTTT. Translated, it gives CATSSRGYSNQPQHF.

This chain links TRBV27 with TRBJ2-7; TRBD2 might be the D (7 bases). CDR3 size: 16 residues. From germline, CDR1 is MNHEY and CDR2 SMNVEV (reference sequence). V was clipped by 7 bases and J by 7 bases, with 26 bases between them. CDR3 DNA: TGTGCCAGCAAGTCTTCCGGGGGGCTCAAGGCGAGGGAGCAGTACTTC. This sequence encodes CASKSSGGLKAREQYF.

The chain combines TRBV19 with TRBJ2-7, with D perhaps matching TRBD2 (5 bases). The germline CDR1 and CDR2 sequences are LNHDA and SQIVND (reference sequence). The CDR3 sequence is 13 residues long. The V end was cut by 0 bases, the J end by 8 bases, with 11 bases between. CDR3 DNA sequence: TGTGCCAGTAGTATAGAGGCGGGCAACAAGCAGTACTTC. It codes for CASSIEAGNKQYF.

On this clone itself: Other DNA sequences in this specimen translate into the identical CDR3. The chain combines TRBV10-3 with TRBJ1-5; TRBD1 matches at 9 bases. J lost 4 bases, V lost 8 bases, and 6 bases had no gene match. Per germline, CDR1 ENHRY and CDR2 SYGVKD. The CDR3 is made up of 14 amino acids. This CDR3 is CAISPGTGNQPQHF. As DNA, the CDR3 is TGTGCCATCTCCCCCGGGACAGGGAATCAGCCCCAGCATTTT.

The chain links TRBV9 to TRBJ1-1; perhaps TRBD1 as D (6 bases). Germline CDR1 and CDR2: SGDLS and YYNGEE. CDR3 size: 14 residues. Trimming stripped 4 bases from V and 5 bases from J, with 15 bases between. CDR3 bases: TGTGCCAGCAGCTCCACCTACAGGGATACTGAAGCTTTCTTT. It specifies CASSSTYRDTEAFF.

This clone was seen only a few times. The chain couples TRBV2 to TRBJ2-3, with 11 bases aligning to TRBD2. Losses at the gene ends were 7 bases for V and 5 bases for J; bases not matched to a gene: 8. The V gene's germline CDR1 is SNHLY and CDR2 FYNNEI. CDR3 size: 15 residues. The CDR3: CASKLAGGGKDTQYF. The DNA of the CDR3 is TGTGCCAGCAAATTAGCGGGAGGGGGTAAAGATACGCAGTATTTT.

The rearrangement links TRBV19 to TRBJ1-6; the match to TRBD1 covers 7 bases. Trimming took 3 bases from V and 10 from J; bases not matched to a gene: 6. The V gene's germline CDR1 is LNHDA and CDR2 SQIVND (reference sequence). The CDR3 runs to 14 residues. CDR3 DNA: TGTGCCAGTAGTATCGACAGGGCCTACTCACCCCTCCACTTT. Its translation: CASSIDRAYSPLHF.

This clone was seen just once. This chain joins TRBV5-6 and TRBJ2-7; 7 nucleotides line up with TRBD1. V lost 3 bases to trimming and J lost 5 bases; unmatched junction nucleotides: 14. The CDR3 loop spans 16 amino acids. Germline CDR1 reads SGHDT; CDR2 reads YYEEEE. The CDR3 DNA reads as TGTGCCAGCAGCTCCGTTTACAGGGGCCTCAGTAACGAGCAGTACTTC. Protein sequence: CASSSVYRGLSNEQYF.

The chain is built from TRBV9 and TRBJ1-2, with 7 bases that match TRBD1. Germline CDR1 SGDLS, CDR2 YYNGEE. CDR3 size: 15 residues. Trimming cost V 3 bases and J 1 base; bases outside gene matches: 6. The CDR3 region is CASSAQGTDNYGYTF. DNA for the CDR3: TGTGCCAGCAGCGCACAGGGGACTGATAACTATGGCTACACCTTC.

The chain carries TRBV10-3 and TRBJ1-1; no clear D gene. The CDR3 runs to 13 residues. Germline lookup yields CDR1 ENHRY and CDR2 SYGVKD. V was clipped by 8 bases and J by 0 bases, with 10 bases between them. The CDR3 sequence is CAIATLLNTEAFF. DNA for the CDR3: TGTGCCATCGCGACACTCTTGAACACTGAAGCTTTCTTT.

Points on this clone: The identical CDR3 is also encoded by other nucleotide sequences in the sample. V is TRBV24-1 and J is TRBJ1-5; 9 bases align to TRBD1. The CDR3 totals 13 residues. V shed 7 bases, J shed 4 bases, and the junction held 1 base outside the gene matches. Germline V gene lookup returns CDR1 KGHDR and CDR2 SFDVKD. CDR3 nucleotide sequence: TGTGCCACCAGCGGACAGGGGAATCAGCCCCAGCATTTT. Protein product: CATSGQGNQPQHF.

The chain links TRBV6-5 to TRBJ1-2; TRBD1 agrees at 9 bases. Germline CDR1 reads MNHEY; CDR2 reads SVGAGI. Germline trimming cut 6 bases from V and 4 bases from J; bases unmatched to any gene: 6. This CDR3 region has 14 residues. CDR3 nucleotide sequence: TGTGCCAGCAGCGGACAGGGGATATCCTATGGCTACACCTTC. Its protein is CASSGQGISYGYTF.

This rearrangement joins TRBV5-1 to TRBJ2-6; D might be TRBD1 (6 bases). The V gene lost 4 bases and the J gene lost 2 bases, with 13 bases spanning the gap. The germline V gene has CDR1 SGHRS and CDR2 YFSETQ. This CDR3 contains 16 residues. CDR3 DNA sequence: TGCGCCAGCAGCGGAATGACAGGTCCTGGGGCCAACGTCCTGACTTTC. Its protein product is CASSGMTGPGANVLTF.

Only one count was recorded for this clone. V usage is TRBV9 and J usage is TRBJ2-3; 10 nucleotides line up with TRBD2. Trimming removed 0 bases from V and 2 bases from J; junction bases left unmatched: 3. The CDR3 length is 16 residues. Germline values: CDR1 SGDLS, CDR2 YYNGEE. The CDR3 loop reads CASSVASGGVTDTQYF. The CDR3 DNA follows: TGTGCCAGCAGCGTAGCCAGCGGGGGGGTCACAGATACGCAGTATTTT.

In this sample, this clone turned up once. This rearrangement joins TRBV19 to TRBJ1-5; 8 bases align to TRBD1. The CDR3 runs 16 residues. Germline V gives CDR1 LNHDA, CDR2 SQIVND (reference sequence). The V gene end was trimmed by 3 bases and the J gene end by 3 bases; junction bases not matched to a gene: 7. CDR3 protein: CASSIRGDRINQPQHF. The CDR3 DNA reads TGTGCCAGTAGTATTAGAGGGGACAGGATCAATCAGCCCCAGCATTTT.

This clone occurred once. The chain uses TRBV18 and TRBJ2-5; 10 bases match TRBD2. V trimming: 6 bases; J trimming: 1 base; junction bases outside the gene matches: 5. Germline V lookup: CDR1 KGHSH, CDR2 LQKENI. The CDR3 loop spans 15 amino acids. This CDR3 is CASSRGTSVQETQYF. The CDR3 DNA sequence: TGTGCCAGCTCCCGCGGGACTAGCGTCCAAGAGACCCAGTACTTC.

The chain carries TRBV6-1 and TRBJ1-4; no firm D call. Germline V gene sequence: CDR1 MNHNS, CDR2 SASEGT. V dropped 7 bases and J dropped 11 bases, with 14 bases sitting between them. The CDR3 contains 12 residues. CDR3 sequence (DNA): TGTGCCAGCATAAACGGGTTGCAGAAACTGTTTTTT. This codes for CASINGLQKLFF.

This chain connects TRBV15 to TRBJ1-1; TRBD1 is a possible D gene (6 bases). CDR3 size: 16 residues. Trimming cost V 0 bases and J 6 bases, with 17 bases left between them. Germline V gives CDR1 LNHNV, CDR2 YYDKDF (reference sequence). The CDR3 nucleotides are TGTGCCACCAGCAGAGATCCCCCAGGGGCAGTCGCTGAAGCTTTCTTT. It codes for CATSRDPPGAVAEAFF.

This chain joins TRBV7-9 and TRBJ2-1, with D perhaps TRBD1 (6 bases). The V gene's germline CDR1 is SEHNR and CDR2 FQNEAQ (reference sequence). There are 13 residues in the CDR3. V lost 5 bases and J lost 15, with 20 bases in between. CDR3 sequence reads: CASSLPIPGHRFF. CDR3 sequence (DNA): TGTGCCAGCAGCCTGCCTATACCGGGACACCGGTTCTTC.

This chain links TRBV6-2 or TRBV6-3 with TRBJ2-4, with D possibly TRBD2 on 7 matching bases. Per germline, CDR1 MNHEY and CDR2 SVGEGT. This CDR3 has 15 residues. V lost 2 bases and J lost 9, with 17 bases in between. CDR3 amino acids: CASSYDSRGGVIQYF. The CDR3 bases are TGTGCCAGCAGTTACGACTCCAGGGGAGGGGTCATTCAGTACTTC.

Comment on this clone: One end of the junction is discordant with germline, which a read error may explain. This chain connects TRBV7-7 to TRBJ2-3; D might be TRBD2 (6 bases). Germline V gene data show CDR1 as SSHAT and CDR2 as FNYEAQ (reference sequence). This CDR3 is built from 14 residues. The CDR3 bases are TGTGCTAGCAGCTCCCTCAAGGGAGGAGATACGCAGTATTTT. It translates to CASSSLKGGDTQYF.

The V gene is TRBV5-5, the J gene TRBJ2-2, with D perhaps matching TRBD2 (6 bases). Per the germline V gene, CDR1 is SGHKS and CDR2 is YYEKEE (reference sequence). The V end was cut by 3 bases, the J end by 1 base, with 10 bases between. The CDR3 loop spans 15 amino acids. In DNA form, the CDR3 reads TGTGCCAGCAGCTATAGCGGAGAGAACACCGGGGAGCTGTTTTTT. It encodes CASSYSGENTGELFF.

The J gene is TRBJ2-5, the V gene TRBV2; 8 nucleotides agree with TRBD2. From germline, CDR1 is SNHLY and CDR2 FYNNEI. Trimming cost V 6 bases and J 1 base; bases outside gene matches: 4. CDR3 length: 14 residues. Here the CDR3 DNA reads TGTGCCAGCAGGGCCACTAGCGGCCAAGAGACCCAGTACTTC. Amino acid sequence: CASRATSGQETQYF.

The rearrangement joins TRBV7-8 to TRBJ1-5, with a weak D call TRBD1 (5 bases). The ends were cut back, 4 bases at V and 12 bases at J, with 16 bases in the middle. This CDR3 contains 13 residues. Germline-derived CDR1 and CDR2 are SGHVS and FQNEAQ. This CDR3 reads CASSWGREGGQHF. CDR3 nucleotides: TGTGCCAGCAGCTGGGGCCGAGAGGGAGGCCAGCATTTT.